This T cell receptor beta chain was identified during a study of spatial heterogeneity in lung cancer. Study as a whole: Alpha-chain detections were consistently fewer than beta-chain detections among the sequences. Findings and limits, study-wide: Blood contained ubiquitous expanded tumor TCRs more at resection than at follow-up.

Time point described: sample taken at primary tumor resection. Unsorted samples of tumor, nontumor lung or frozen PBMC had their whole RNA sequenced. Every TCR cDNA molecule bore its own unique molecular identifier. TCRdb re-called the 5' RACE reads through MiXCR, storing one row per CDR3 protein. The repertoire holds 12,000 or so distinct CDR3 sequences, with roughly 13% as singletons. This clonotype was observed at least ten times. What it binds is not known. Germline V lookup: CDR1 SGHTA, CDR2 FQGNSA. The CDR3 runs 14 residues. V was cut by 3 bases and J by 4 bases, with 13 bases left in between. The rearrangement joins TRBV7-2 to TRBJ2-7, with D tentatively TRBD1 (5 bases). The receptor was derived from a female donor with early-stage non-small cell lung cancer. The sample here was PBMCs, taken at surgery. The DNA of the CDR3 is TGTGCCAGCAGCTTGCTCTTACAGGTATACGAGCAGTACTTC. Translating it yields CASSLLLQVYEQYF.